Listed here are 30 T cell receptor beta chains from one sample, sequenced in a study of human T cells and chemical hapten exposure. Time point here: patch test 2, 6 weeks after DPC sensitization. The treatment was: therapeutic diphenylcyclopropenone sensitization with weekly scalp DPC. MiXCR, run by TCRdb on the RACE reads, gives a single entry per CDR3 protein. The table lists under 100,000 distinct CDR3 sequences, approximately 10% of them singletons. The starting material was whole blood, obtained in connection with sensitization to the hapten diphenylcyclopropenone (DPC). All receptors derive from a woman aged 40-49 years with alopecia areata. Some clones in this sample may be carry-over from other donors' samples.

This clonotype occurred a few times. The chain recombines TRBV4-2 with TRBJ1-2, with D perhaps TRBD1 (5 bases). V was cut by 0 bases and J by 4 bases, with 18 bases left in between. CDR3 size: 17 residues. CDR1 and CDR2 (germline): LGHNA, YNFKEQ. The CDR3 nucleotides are TGTGCCAGCAGCCAAGAGGGGAGGGGCACAGATCTCTATGGCTACACCTTC. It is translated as CASSQEGRGTDLYGYTF.

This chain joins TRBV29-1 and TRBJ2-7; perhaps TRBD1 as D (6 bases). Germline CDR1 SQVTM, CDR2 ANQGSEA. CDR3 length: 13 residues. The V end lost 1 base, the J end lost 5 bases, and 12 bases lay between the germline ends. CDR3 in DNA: TGCAGCGTTGAAGCAGGGGTCTTGGACGAGCAGTACTTC. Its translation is CSVEAGVLDEQYF.

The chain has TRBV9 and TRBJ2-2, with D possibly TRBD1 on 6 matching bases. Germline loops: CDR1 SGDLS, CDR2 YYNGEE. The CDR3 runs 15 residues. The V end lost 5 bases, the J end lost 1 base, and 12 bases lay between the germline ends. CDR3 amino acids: CASSTGLLNTGELFF. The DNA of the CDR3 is TGTGCCAGCAGTACAGGGCTTCTGAACACCGGGGAGCTGTTTTTT.

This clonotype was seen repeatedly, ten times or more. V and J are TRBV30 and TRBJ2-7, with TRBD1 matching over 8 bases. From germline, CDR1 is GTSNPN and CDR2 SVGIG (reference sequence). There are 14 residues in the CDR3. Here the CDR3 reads CAMNRQGWPYEQYF. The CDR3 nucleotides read TGTGCTATGAACAGACAGGGGTGGCCCTACGAGCAGTACTTC.

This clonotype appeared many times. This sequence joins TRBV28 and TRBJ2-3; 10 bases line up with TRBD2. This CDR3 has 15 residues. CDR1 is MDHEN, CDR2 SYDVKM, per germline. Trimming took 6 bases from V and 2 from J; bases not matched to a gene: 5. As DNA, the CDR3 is TGTGCCAGCAGGGCAACTAGCGGGATCACAGATACGCAGTATTTT. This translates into CASRATSGITDTQYF.

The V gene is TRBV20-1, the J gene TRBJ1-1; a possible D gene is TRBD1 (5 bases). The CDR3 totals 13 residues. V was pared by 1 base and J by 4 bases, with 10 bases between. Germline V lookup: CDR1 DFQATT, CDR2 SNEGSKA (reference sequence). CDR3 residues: CSARVSGGTEAFF. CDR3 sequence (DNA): TGCAGTGCTAGAGTGTCCGGGGGCACTGAAGCTTTCTTT.

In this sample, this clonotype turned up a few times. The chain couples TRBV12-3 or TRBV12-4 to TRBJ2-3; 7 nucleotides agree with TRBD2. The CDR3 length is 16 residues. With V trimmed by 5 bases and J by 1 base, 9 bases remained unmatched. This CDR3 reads CASSGSGSGGTDTQYF. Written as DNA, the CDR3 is TGTGCCAGCAGTGGGTCGGGGAGCGGGGGCACAGATACGCAGTATTTT.

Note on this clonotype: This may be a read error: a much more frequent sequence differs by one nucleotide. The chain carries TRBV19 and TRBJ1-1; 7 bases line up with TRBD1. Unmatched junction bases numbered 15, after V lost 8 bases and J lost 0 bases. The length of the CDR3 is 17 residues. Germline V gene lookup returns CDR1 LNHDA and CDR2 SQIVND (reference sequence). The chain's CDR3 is CASGRGRGVTMNTEAFF. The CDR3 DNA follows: TGTGCCAGTGGACGGGGCAGGGGGGTCACGATGAACACTGAAGCTTTCTTT.

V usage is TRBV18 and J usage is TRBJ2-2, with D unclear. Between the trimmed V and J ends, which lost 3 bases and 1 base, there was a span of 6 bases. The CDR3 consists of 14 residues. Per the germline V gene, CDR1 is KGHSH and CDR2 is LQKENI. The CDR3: CASSPLQNTGELFF. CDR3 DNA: TGTGCCAGCTCACCTCTTCAGAACACCGGGGAGCTGTTTTTT.

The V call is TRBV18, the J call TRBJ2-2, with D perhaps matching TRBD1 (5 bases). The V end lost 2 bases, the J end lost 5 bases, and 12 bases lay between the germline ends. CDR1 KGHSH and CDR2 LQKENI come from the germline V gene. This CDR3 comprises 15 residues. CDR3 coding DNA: TGTGCCAGCTCACCATCGGGCAGGGAAACCGGGGAGCTGTTTTTT. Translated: CASSPSGRETGELFF.

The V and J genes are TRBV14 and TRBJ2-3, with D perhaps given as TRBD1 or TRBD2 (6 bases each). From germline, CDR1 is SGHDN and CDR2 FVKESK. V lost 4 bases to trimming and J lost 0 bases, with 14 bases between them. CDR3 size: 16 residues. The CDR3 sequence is CASSPPWGASTDTQYF. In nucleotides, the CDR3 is TGTGCCAGCAGCCCGCCTTGGGGGGCCAGCACAGATACGCAGTATTTT.

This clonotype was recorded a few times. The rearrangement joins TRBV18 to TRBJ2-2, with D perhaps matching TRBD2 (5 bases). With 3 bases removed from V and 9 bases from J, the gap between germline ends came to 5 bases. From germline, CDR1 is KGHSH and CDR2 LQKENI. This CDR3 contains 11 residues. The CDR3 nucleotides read TGTGCCAGCTCACCCGGGAGGGAGCTGTTTTTT. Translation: CASSPGRELFF.

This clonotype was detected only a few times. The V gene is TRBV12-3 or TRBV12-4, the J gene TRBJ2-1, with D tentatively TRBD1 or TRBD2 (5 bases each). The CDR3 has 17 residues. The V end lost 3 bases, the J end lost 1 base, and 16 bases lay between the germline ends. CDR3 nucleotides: TGTGCCAGCAGTTTTCCTTCCGGGACGGTGTCCTACAATGAGCAGTTCTTC. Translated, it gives CASSFPSGTVSYNEQFF.

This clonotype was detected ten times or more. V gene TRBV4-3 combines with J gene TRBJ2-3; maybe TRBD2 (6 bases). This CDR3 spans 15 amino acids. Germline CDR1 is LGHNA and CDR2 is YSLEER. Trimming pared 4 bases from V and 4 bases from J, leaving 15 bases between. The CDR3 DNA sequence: TGCGCCAGCAGCCTTGAGCGGGCAATCGCAGATACGCAGTATTTT. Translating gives CASSLERAIADTQYF.

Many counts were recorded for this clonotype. The CDR3 is CSARVGDSGPQFF. CDR3 nucleotides: TGCAGTGCTAGAGTAGGGGACTCGGGGCCGCAGTTCTTC. The chain employs TRBV20-1 and TRBJ2-1; the D gene is possibly TRBD2 (6 bases). V was clipped by 1 base and J by 12 bases, with 16 bases between them. Germline V gene lookup returns CDR1 DFQATT and CDR2 SNEGSKA (reference sequence). The CDR3 has 13 residues.

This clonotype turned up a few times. CDR3 DNA sequence: TGTGCCAGCTCACCACCATCCGGAGATACGCAGTATTTT. This codes for CASSPPSGDTQYF. The rearrangement joins TRBV18 to TRBJ2-3; D not certain. Per the germline V gene, CDR1 is KGHSH and CDR2 is LQKENI. The V end lost 0 bases, the J end lost 5 bases, and 6 bases lay between the germline ends. The length of the CDR3 is 13 residues.

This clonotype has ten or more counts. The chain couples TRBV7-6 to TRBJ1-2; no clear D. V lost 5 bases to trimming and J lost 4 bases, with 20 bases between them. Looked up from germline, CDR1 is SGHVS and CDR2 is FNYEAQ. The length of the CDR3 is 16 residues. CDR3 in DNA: TGTGCCAGCAGCCCGCGAAATTACGACATGAGCTATGGCTACACCTTC. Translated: CASSPRNYDMSYGYTF.

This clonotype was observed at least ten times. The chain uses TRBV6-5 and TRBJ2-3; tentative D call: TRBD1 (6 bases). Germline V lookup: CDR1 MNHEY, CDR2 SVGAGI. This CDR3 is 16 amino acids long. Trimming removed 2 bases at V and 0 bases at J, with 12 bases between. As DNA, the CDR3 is TGTGCCAGCAGTTACGTGGGGACAACTAGCACAGATACGCAGTATTTT. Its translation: CASSYVGTTSTDTQYF.

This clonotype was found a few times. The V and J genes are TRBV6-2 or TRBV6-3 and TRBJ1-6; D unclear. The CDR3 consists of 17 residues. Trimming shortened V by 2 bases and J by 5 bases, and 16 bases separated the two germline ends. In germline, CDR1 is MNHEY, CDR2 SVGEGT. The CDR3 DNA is TGTGCCAGCAGTTACGGTACCATCGTTCGGAATAATTCACCCCTCCACTTT. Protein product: CASSYGTIVRNNSPLHF.

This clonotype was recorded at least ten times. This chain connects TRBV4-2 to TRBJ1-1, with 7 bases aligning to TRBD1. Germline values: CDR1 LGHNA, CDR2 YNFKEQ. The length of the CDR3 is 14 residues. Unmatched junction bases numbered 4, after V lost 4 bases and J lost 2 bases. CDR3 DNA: TGTGCCAGCAGCCGCGGGACAGATAACACTGAAGCTTTCTTT. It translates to CASSRGTDNTEAFF.

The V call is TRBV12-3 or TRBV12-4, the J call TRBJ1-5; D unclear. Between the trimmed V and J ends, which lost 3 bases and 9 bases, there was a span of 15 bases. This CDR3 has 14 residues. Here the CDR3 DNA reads TGTGCCAGCAGTTTTCAACGGAGCCTAGGGCCCCAGCATTTT. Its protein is CASSFQRSLGPQHF.

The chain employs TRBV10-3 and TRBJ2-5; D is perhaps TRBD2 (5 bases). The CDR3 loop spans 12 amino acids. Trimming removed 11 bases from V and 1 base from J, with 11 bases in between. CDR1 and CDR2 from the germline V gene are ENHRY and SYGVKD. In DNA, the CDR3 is TGTGCCGTGAAAGGGAGCCAAGAGACCCAGTACTTC. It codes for CAVKGSQETQYF.

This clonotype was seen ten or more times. The chain's CDR3 is CASSHLLGEGGELFF. Here the CDR3 DNA reads TGTGCCAGCAGCCACCTCCTAGGCGAGGGCGGGGAGCTGTTTTTT. V usage is TRBV4-2 and J usage is TRBJ2-2, with a weak D call TRBD2 (5 bases). V was pared by 3 bases and J by 7 bases, with 15 bases between. Germline-derived CDR1 and CDR2 are LGHNA and YNFKEQ. The CDR3 has 15 amino acids.

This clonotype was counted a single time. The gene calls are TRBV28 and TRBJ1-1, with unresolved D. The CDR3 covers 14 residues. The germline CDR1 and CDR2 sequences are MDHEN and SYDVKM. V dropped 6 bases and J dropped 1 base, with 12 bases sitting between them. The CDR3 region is CASRAPGGNTEAFF. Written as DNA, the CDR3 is TGTGCCAGCAGGGCTCCTGGCGGGAACACTGAAGCTTTCTTT.

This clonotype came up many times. CDR3 residues: CASSHSAIGELFF. CDR3 nucleotide sequence: TGTGCCAGCAGCCATAGCGCGATCGGGGAGCTGTTTTTT. The rearrangement joins TRBV14 to TRBJ2-2; TRBD2 is a possible D gene (5 bases). Germline lookup yields CDR1 SGHDN and CDR2 FVKESK. Trimming shortened V by 3 bases and J by 7 bases, and 9 bases separated the two germline ends. This CDR3 has 13 amino acids.

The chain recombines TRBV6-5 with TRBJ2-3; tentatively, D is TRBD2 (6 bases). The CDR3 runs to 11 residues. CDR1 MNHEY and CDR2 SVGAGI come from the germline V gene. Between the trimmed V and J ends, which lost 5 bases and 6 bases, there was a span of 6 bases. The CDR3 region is CASSREDTQYF. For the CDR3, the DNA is TGTGCCAGCAGTCGGGAGGATACGCAGTATTTT.

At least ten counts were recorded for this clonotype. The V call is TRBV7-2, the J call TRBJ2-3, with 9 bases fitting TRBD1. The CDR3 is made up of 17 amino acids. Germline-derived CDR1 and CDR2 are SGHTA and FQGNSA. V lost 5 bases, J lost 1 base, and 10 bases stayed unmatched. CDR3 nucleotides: TGTGCCAGCAGCCCGGGACAGGGAAGATTTGGCACAGATACGCAGTATTTT. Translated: CASSPGQGRFGTDTQYF. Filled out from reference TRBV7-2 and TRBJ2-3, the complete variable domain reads GAGVSQSPSNKVTEKGKDVELRCDPISGHTALYWYRQSLGQGLEFLIYFQGNSAPDKSGLPSDRFSAERTGGSVSTLTIQRTQQEDSAVYLCASSPGQGRFGTDTQYFGPGTRLTVL.

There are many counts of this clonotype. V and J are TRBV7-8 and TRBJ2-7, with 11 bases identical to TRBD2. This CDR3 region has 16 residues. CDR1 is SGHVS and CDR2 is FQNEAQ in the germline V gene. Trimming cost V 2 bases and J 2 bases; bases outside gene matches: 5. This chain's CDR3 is CASSLLTSGVPYEQYF. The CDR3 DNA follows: TGTGCCAGCAGCTTACTGACTAGCGGGGTGCCCTACGAGCAGTACTTC.

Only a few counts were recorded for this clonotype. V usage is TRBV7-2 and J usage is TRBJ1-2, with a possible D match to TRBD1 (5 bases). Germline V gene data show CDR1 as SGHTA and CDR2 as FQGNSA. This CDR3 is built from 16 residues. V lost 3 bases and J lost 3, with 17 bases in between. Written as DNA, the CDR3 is TGTGCCAGCAGCTTTCCCAGACAGTTCCTGGACTATGGCTACACCTTC. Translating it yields CASSFPRQFLDYGYTF.

CDR3 nucleotide sequence: TGCAGTGCAACCCTAGCGGGAGGCCTCTTATATGAGCAGTTCTTC. This sequence encodes CSATLAGGLLYEQFF. The genes are TRBV20-1 and TRBJ2-1; 11 bases agree with TRBD2. V shed 6 bases, J shed 8 bases, and the junction held 12 bases outside the gene matches. CDR1 is DFQATT, CDR2 SNEGSKA, per germline (reference sequence). The CDR3 loop spans 15 amino acids.